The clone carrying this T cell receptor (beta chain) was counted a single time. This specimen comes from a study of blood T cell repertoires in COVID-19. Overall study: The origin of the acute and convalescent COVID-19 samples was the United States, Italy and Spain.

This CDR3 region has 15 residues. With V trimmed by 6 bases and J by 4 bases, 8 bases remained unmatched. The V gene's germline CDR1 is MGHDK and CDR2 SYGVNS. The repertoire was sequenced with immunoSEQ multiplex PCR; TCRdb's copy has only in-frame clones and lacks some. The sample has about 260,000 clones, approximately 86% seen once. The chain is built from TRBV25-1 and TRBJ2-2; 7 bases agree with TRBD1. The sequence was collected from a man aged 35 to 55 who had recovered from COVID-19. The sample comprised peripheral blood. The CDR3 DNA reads TGTGCCAGCAGATCGAGGGGGCAGGGCACCGGGGAGCTGTTTTTT. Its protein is CASRSRGQGTGELFF.